The 9 T cell receptor beta chains listed next were all sequenced from one sample in a study of T cells after posttransplantation cyclophosphamide. The protocol was immunoSEQ multiplex PCR, while the TCRdb copy is restricted to in-frame clones and leaves out a portion. The data show about 32,000 clones, just over 90% seen once. Cells defined as naive were viable CD3+CD4+ or CD3+CD8+ and CCR7+CD45RA+CD45RO-CD95-CD27+CD28+. The sequencing sample was made of naive CD4+ T cells sorted from PBMCs. The source of these receptors is a woman in her sixties or seventies in good health, CMV-negative, and a related stem cell transplant donor.

CDR3 sequence: CAERGSGGPLAKNIQYF. For the CDR3, the DNA is TGTGCGGAAAGAGGTAGCGGGGGCCCCTTAGCCAAAAACATTCAGTACTTC. V gene TRBV9 combines with J gene TRBJ2-4; 9 bases line up with TRBD2. Germline-derived CDR1 and CDR2 are SGDLS and YYNGEE. The CDR3 runs to 17 residues.

The chain joins TRBV9 to TRBJ2-3; 8 positions match TRBD1. This CDR3 contains 15 residues. Germline V gene sequence: CDR1 SGDLS, CDR2 YYNGEE. V dropped 0 bases and J dropped 3; count of bases not matched to a gene: 3. This chain's CDR3 is CASSVGTGRTDTQYF. CDR3 nucleotides: TGTGCCAGCAGCGTAGGGACAGGGAGGACAGATACGCAGTATTTT.

The chain is built from TRBV29-1 and TRBJ2-7, with TRBD1 matching over 8 bases. V shed 4 bases and J 7 bases; nucleotides not matched to a gene: 6. Germline CDR1 and CDR2: SQVTM and ANQGSEA. The CDR3 loop spans 12 amino acids. CDR3 sequence (DNA): TGCAGCGTTGTCCCAGGGGGCCGGGAGCAGTACTTC. Its translation is CSVVPGGREQYF.

The chain has TRBV6-6 and TRBJ1-2; 10 positions agree with TRBD1. The germline gives CDR1 MNHNY, CDR2 SVGAGI (reference sequence). V lost 6 bases and J lost 2; bases outside the gene matches: 3. This CDR3 has 14 amino acids. For the CDR3, the DNA is TGTGCCAGCAGGGGGACAGGGGACAACTATGGCTACACCTTC. Protein: CASRGTGDNYGYTF.

The chain carries TRBV18 and TRBJ2-1; D not certain. The germline gives CDR1 KGHSH, CDR2 LQKENI. The CDR3 spans 12 residues. Trimming removed 4 bases at V and 5 bases at J, with 6 bases between. In DNA, the CDR3 is TGTGCCAGCTCACACTACGACAATGAGCAGTTCTTC. As protein: CASSHYDNEQFF.

The rearrangement joins TRBV6-5 to TRBJ2-5; TRBD1 is a possible D gene (5 bases). The J call may be mistaken, given a closer DNA end match to TRBJ2-7. This CDR3 is built from 13 residues. Germline lookup yields CDR1 MNHEY and CDR2 SVGAGI. The CDR3 region is CASTQQVSYEQYF. DNA for the CDR3: TGTGCCAGCACCCAACAGGTCTCCTACGAGCAGTACTTC.

This clone was detected once. The rearrangement uses TRBV5-8 and TRBJ2-3, with 11 bases identical to TRBD2. Germline V gene lookup returns CDR1 SGHTS and CDR2 YDEGEE. The CDR3 is 16 amino acids. V lost 4 bases to trimming and J lost 3 bases; unmatched junction nucleotides: 7. The CDR3 DNA reads as TGTGCCAGCAGCCTTCCGGGACTAGCGGTGACAGATACGCAGTATTTT. Translated: CASSLPGLAVTDTQYF.

This chain joins TRBV7-2 and TRBJ1-1; no clear D gene. V gave up 0 bases and J gave up 2 bases, with 7 bases separating them. CDR3 length: 14 amino acids. From germline, CDR1 is SGHTA and CDR2 FQGNSA. The CDR3 sequence is CASSLALGNTEAFF. CDR3 nucleotide sequence: TGTGCCAGCAGCTTAGCTCTAGGTAACACTGAAGCTTTCTTT.

The gene calls are TRBV6-1 and TRBJ2-1; 7 bases are a match to TRBD2. Germline V lookup: CDR1 MNHNS, CDR2 SASEGT. V lost 3 bases, J lost 10 bases, and 9 bases stayed unmatched. The CDR3 sequence is 14 residues long. CDR3 region: CASSDLAADREQFF. CDR3 nucleotides: TGTGCCAGCAGTGATCTAGCGGCTGACCGGGAGCAGTTCTTC.